This T cell receptor beta chain was recorded in a study of response to subunit inactivated influenza vaccine. This clonotype was observed at least ten times. Via MiXCR, TCRdb re-called the RT-PCR reads, giving one row per CDR3 protein. The sample consists of about 650,000 distinct CDR3 sequences, less than 20% of them appearing once. This CDR3 is built from 17 residues. Germline trimming cut 6 bases from V and 7 bases from J; bases unmatched to any gene: 17. Looked up from germline, CDR1 is SGHRS and CDR2 is YFSETQ. J is TRBJ2-1 and V is TRBV5-1, with 9 bases lining up with TRBD1. The TCR originated in a man aged 50-59 years who received an inactivated influenza vaccine. Source: PBMCs from blood, taken roughly 12 days after vaccination. CDR3 in DNA: TGCGCCAGCAACCCATCTTTTCCGGGACAGGGTCGGAATGAGCAGTTCTTC. It translates to CASNPSFPGQGRNEQFF.